This T cell receptor (beta chain) was profiled in a study of cytomegalovirus exposure and HLA in healthy donors. The PCR employed 60 Vbeta primers together with 13 Jbeta primers. Data came from immunoSEQ multiplex PCR; TCRdb stores just in-frame clones and leaves some out. The data show 85,000 to 100,000 clones, with roughly 75% seen just once and 0.6% to 0.95% held by the top ten. Germline V gene data show CDR1 as SGHRS and CDR2 as YFSETQ. The CDR3 sequence is 13 residues long. Trimming took 1 base from V and 2 from J, leaving 5 bases between them. The V gene is TRBV5-1, the J gene TRBJ2-3; D call uncertain. The sequencing sample was made of PBMCs. The receptor's source is a woman aged 55-75 years in good health and CMV-seronegative. CDR3 loop: CASSLSYTDTQYF. In DNA form, the CDR3 reads TGCGCCAGCAGCTTGTCGTACACAGATACGCAGTATTTT.